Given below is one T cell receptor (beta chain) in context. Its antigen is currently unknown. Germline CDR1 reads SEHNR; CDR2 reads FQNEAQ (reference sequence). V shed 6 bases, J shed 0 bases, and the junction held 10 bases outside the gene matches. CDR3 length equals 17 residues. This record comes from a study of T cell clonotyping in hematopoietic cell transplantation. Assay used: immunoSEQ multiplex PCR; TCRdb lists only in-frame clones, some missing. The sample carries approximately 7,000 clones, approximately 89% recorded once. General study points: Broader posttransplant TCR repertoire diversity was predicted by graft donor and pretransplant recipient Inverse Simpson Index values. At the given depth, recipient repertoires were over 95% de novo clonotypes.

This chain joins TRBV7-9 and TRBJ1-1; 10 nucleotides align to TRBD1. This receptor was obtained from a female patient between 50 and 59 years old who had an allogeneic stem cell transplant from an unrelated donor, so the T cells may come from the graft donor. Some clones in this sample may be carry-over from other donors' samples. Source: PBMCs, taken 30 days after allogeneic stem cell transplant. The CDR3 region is CASSSTGGRFLNTEAFF. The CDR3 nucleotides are TGTGCCAGCAGTTCGACAGGGGGCAGATTTCTGAACACTGAAGCTTTCTTT. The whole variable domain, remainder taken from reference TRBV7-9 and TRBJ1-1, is DTGVSQNPRHKITKRGQNVTFRCDPISEHNRLYWYRQTLGQGPEFLTYFQNEAQLEKSRLLSDRFSAERPKGSFSTLEIQRTEQGDSAMYLCASSSTGGRFLNTEAFFGQGTRLTVV.